The clone carrying this T cell receptor (beta chain) was seen repeatedly, ten times or more. Antigen specificity is unknown. For TCR beta, libraries came from iRepertoire HTBI primers and Arm-PCR of CDR3 regions. In TCRdb, the multiplex PCR reads were re-called with MiXCR into one record per CDR3 protein. There are about 290,000 distinct CDR3 sequences in the sample; roughly a fifth occur only once, and around three fifths lies in the top ten. The data were taken from a study of regulatory T cells in long-lasting Graves disease. Time point here: persistent/refractory GD, antithyroid drugs over 5 years with positive TRAb. From RNA extracted from PBMCs, the TCR library was made. General study findings and limits: Persistent cases favored TRBV28, TRBJ1-2 and TRBJ2-5.

The V gene's germline CDR1 is DFQATT and CDR2 SNEGSKA (reference sequence). V was cut by 3 bases and J by 7 bases, with 12 bases left in between. The CDR3 spans 12 residues. This chain connects TRBV20-1 to TRBJ2-5; a possible D gene is TRBD2 (6 bases). The material was peripheral blood mononuclear cells (PBMCs), obtained when the disease was refractory, from a patient treated with antithyroid drugs. The source of this sequence is a female donor with Graves disease. The CDR3 sequence: CSASWGAGTQYF. DNA for the CDR3: TGCAGTGCTAGTTGGGGAGCGGGGACCCAGTACTTC.